Listed below are T cell receptor beta chains from one sample, sequenced in a study of cytomegalovirus exposure and HLA in healthy donors. Using immunoSEQ multiplex PCR, the repertoire was profiled, and TCRdb retains in-frame clones only, with some absent. The sample records around 120,000 clones, around 62% being singletons. Input material: PBMCs. The receptors stem from a man aged 25-45 years in good health and CMV-seropositive. The CDR3 runs from the conserved cysteine through the conserved F or W. Each record gives: D gene, V gene, J gene, clone size, CDR3 protein, CDR3 DNA. The D gene is left open where the match is weak. Size is stated for part of the rows, as once, few or many counts, or as a class when the clone is expanded.

D gene: TRBD2
V gene: TRBV4-1
J gene: TRBJ2-7
clone size: once
CDR3 protein: CASSQRVAGGPKPYEQYF
CDR3 DNA: TGCGCCAGCAGCCAGAGGGTAGCGGGGGGTCCCAAACCCTACGAGCAGTACTTC

D gene: TRBD2
V gene: TRBV7-8
J gene: TRBJ2-3
clone size: .
CDR3 protein: CASSLATSGTPGIGTDTQYF
CDR3 DNA: TGTGCCAGCAGCTTAGCGACTAGCGGAACCCCCGGGATCGGCACAGATACGCAGTATTTT

D gene: TRBD2
V gene: TRBV18
J gene: TRBJ2-7
clone size: .
CDR3 protein: CASSPSYVAGGDPYEQYF
CDR3 DNA: TGTGCCAGCTCACCGTCATATGTTGCGGGGGGCGACCCCTACGAGCAGTACTTC

D gene: .
V gene: TRBV11-2
J gene: TRBJ2-4
clone size: .
CDR3 protein: CASSPRTEGLAKNIQYF
CDR3 DNA: TGTGCCAGCAGCCCCCGGACTGAAGGGCTAGCCAAAAACATTCAGTACTTC

D gene: TRBD1
V gene: TRBV4-1
J gene: TRBJ1-1
clone size: few
CDR3 protein: CASRDRGHGTEAFF
CDR3 DNA: TGCGCCAGCCGGGACAGGGGGCATGGCACTGAAGCTTTCTTT

D gene: .
V gene: TRBV14
J gene: TRBJ1-6
clone size: .
CDR3 protein: CASSQQVGSPLHF
CDR3 DNA: TGTGCCAGCAGCCAACAGGTTGGTTCACCCCTCCACTTT

D gene: .
V gene: TRBV5-6
J gene: TRBJ2-3
clone size: .
CDR3 protein: CASSLADTQYF
CDR3 DNA: TGTGCCAGCAGCTTAGCGGATACGCAGTATTTT

D gene: .
V gene: TRBV10-3
J gene: TRBJ1-4
clone size: .
CDR3 protein: CAIRSSVENEKLFF
CDR3 DNA: TGTGCCATCAGGAGTTCAGTGGAGAATGAAAAACTGTTTTTT

D gene: .
V gene: TRBV18
J gene: TRBJ1-4
clone size: few
CDR3 protein: CASSPGSATNEKLFF
CDR3 DNA: TGTGCCAGCTCACCGGGGAGTGCAACTAATGAAAAACTGTTTTTT

D gene: .
V gene: TRBV27
J gene: TRBJ2-3
clone size: .
CDR3 protein: CASRGRSDTQYF
CDR3 DNA: TGTGCCAGCAGGGGCCGTTCGGATACGCAGTATTTT

D gene: .
V gene: TRBV4-2
J gene: TRBJ2-1
clone size: .
CDR3 protein: CASSHRGGLENEQFF
CDR3 DNA: TGTGCCAGCAGCCATAGGGGGGGCCTTGAGAATGAGCAGTTCTTC

D gene: .
V gene: TRBV4-1
J gene: TRBJ1-2
clone size: .
CDR3 protein: CASSQDGGDGYGYTF
CDR3 DNA: TGCGCCAGCAGCCAAGATGGGGGGGACGGCTATGGCTACACCTTC

D gene: TRBD1
V gene: TRBV5-5
J gene: TRBJ1-3
clone size: few
CDR3 protein: CASSLQGGNTIYF
CDR3 DNA: TGTGCCAGCAGCTTGCAGGGGGGCAACACCATATATTTT

D gene: .
V gene: TRBV13
J gene: TRBJ2-7
clone size: .
CDR3 protein: CASSANAYEQYF
CDR3 DNA: TGTGCCAGCAGCGCGAATGCCTACGAGCAGTACTTC

D gene: .
V gene: TRBV21-1
J gene: TRBJ1-1
clone size: few
CDR3 protein: CASRTPQQGAGTEAFF
CDR3 DNA: TGTGCCAGCCGAACCCCCCAACAGGGGGCGGGTACTGAAGCTTTCTTT

D gene: .
V gene: TRBV2
J gene: TRBJ1-6
clone size: .
CDR3 protein: CASSANRVVHNSPLHF
CDR3 DNA: TGTGCCAGCAGCGCCAACAGGGTTGTCCATAATTCACCCCTCCACTTT

D gene: TRBD1
V gene: TRBV9
J gene: TRBJ1-2
clone size: .
CDR3 protein: CASSETMGTGTNYGYTF
CDR3 DNA: TGTGCCAGCAGCGAAACAATGGGGACAGGGACTAACTATGGCTACACCTTC

D gene: .
V gene: TRBV6-5
J gene: TRBJ2-7
clone size: .
CDR3 protein: CASMRGHEQYF
CDR3 DNA: TGTGCCAGCATGCGGGGCCACGAGCAGTACTTC

D gene: .
V gene: TRBV7-8
J gene: TRBJ1-6
clone size: few
CDR3 protein: CASSRGQGSNSPLHF
CDR3 DNA: TGTGCCAGCAGCCGGGGCCAGGGGAGTAATTCACCCCTCCACTTT

D gene: .
V gene: TRBV19
J gene: TRBJ1-1
clone size: .
CDR3 protein: CASSIGRAGLLMNTEAFF
CDR3 DNA: TGTGCCAGTAGTATAGGGAGGGCCGGCCTCCTCATGAACACTGAAGCTTTCTTT

D gene: .
V gene: TRBV13
J gene: TRBJ1-1
clone size: few
CDR3 protein: CASSRWGEGPEAFF
CDR3 DNA: TGTGCCAGCAGTCGGTGGGGGGAAGGGCCTGAAGCTTTCTTT

D gene: TRBD1
V gene: TRBV12-5
J gene: TRBJ2-5
clone size: .
CDR3 protein: CASGQVHLTQETQYF
CDR3 DNA: TGTGCCTCGGGACAGGTCCACTTAACCCAAGAGACCCAGTACTTC

D gene: .
V gene: TRBV2
J gene: TRBJ2-5
clone size: .
CDR3 protein: CASGRFRGEQETQYF
CDR3 DNA: TGTGCCAGCGGTCGATTCAGGGGGGAACAAGAGACCCAGTACTTC

D gene: TRBD1
V gene: TRBV5-1
J gene: TRBJ1-1
clone size: .
CDR3 protein: CASSSDRVPEAFF
CDR3 DNA: TGCGCCAGCAGCAGCGACAGGGTCCCTGAAGCTTTCTTT

D gene: .
V gene: TRBV27
J gene: TRBJ2-1
clone size: few
CDR3 protein: CASIGQSYNEQFF
CDR3 DNA: TGTGCCAGCATTGGCCAATCCTACAATGAGCAGTTCTTC

D gene: .
V gene: TRBV5-1
J gene: TRBJ2-3
clone size: once
CDR3 protein: CASSAGYGADTQYF
CDR3 DNA: TGCGCCAGCAGCGCAGGGTATGGGGCAGATACGCAGTATTTT

D gene: TRBD1
V gene: TRBV9
J gene: TRBJ1-6
clone size: .
CDR3 protein: CASSVGTGTENSPLHF
CDR3 DNA: TGTGCCAGCAGCGTAGGGACCGGGACAGAGAATTCACCCCTCCACTTT

D gene: .
V gene: TRBV13
J gene: TRBJ2-1
clone size: .
CDR3 protein: CASSLGRGSFGNEQFF
CDR3 DNA: TGTGCCAGCAGCTTAGGCCGGGGGTCTTTTGGGAATGAGCAGTTCTTC

D gene: .
V gene: TRBV18
J gene: TRBJ2-3
clone size: .
CDR3 protein: CASSPGLMDTQYF
CDR3 DNA: TGTGCCAGCTCACCGGGCCTCATGGATACGCAGTATTTT

D gene: .
V gene: TRBV7-3
J gene: TRBJ1-6
clone size: .
CDR3 protein: CASSLGPPSTLHF
CDR3 DNA: TGTGCCAGCAGCTTAGGTCCGCCAAGCACCCTCCACTTT

D gene: TRBD2
V gene: TRBV7-9
J gene: TRBJ2-1
clone size: .
CDR3 protein: CASRMGLAGGQLFYNEQFF
CDR3 DNA: TGTGCCAGCAGAATGGGTCTAGCGGGGGGGCAACTTTTCTACAATGAGCAGTTCTTC

D gene: TRBD1
V gene: TRBV19
J gene: TRBJ1-2
clone size: .
CDR3 protein: CASIDRGGRHGYTF
CDR3 DNA: TGTGCCAGTATTGACAGGGGCGGCCGCCATGGCTACACCTTC

D gene: TRBD1
V gene: TRBV7-3
J gene: TRBJ1-1
clone size: once
CDR3 protein: CASSLMGQRLLNTEAFF
CDR3 DNA: TGTGCCAGCAGCTTAATGGGACAGAGACTCCTGAACACTGAAGCTTTCTTT

D gene: .
V gene: TRBV6-9
J gene: TRBJ1-2
clone size: .
CDR3 protein: CASTTDSTNYGYTF
CDR3 DNA: TGTGCCAGTACGACGGACAGTACTAACTATGGCTACACCTTC

D gene: TRBD2
V gene: TRBV4-1
J gene: TRBJ2-3
clone size: .
CDR3 protein: CASSLSSGASPDTQYF
CDR3 DNA: TGCGCCAGCAGCCTTTCTAGCGGGGCCTCGCCAGATACGCAGTATTTT

D gene: .
V gene: TRBV4-1
J gene: TRBJ2-3
clone size: .
CDR3 protein: CASSQAPSTDTQYF
CDR3 DNA: TGCGCCAGCAGCCAAGCTCCTAGCACAGATACGCAGTATTTT

D gene: .
V gene: TRBV15
J gene: TRBJ2-2
clone size: .
CDR3 protein: CATSRDTANTGELFF
CDR3 DNA: TGTGCCACCAGCAGAGACACAGCTAACACCGGGGAGCTGTTTTTT

D gene: TRBD2
V gene: TRBV5-5
J gene: TRBJ2-7
clone size: .
CDR3 protein: CASSPIPTSGVNPYEQYF
CDR3 DNA: TGTGCCAGCAGCCCAATACCGACTAGCGGGGTTAATCCCTACGAGCAGTACTTC

D gene: .
V gene: TRBV5-4
J gene: TRBJ2-5
clone size: .
CDR3 protein: CASSLTGVQETQYF
CDR3 DNA: TGTGCCAGCAGCTTGACCGGGGTCCAAGAGACCCAGTACTTC

D gene: TRBD1
V gene: TRBV19
J gene: TRBJ1-5
clone size: .
CDR3 protein: CASSALPSGGWQPQHF
CDR3 DNA: TGTGCCAGTAGTGCACTGCCTTCAGGGGGCTGGCAGCCCCAGCATTTT

D gene: TRBD1
V gene: TRBV27
J gene: TRBJ2-2
clone size: .
CDR3 protein: CASSSGGFFGELFF
CDR3 DNA: TGTGCCAGCAGTTCAGGGGGCTTCTTCGGGGAGCTGTTTTTT

D gene: .
V gene: TRBV20-1
J gene: TRBJ2-7
clone size: few
CDR3 protein: CSANLRYEQYF
CDR3 DNA: TGCAGTGCTAATTTGCGCTACGAGCAGTACTTC

D gene: .
V gene: TRBV10-3
J gene: TRBJ1-3
clone size: .
CDR3 protein: CATQMTGSGNTIYF
CDR3 DNA: TGTGCCACCCAAATGACAGGCTCTGGAAACACCATATATTTT

D gene: TRBD1
V gene: TRBV2
J gene: TRBJ2-2
clone size: .
CDR3 protein: CASRMGQVAGELFF
CDR3 DNA: TGTGCCAGCAGAATGGGACAGGTCGCCGGGGAGCTGTTTTTT

D gene: TRBD1
V gene: TRBV13
J gene: TRBJ1-1
clone size: .
CDR3 protein: CASSPPDRGTEAFF
CDR3 DNA: TGTGCCAGCAGCCCCCCGGACAGGGGCACTGAAGCTTTCTTT

D gene: TRBD1
V gene: TRBV6-4
J gene: TRBJ2-3
clone size: once
CDR3 protein: CASINRDREADTQYF
CDR3 DNA: TGTGCCAGCATCAACCGGGACAGAGAGGCAGATACGCAGTATTTT

D gene: .
V gene: TRBV7-9
J gene: TRBJ1-1
clone size: .
CDR3 protein: CASSPVPGTEAFF
CDR3 DNA: TGTGCCAGCAGCCCAGTCCCCGGGACTGAAGCTTTCTTT

D gene: .
V gene: TRBV5-6
J gene: TRBJ2-2
clone size: .
CDR3 protein: CASSLIGELFF
CDR3 DNA: TGTGCCAGCAGCTTGATAGGGGAGCTGTTTTTT

D gene: .
V gene: TRBV29-1
J gene: TRBJ1-1
clone size: few
CDR3 protein: CSVETRRDTEAFF
CDR3 DNA: TGCAGCGTTGAAACTCGCCGGGACACTGAAGCTTTCTTT

D gene: .
V gene: TRBV7-9
J gene: TRBJ1-2
clone size: .
CDR3 protein: CASSFGSSNYGYTF
CDR3 DNA: TGTGCCAGCAGCTTCGGTTCCTCTAACTATGGCTACACCTTC

D gene: .
V gene: TRBV27
J gene: TRBJ1-1
clone size: .
CDR3 protein: CASSLSGLNTEAFF
CDR3 DNA: TGTGCCAGCAGTTTATCTGGGCTGAACACTGAAGCTTTCTTT

D gene: .
V gene: TRBV6-1
J gene: TRBJ1-4
clone size: medium-sized
CDR3 protein: CASSPLGGTNEKLFF
CDR3 DNA: TGTGCCAGCAGTCCCCTGGGGGGAACTAATGAAAAACTGTTTTTT

D gene: TRBD2
V gene: TRBV5-1
J gene: TRBJ2-3
clone size: few
CDR3 protein: CASSLVGGSTDTQYF
CDR3 DNA: TGCGCCAGCAGCTTAGTCGGGGGGTCCACAGATACGCAGTATTTT

D gene: .
V gene: TRBV20-1
J gene: TRBJ1-4
clone size: few
CDR3 protein: CSAQNEKLFF
CDR3 DNA: TGCAGTGCTCAGAATGAAAAACTGTTTTTT

D gene: .
V gene: TRBV19
J gene: TRBJ1-6
clone size: .
CDR3 protein: CASSIGSTPSSPLHF
CDR3 DNA: TGTGCCAGTAGTATTGGATCAACCCCTAGTTCACCCCTCCACTTT

D gene: TRBD1
V gene: TRBV19
J gene: TRBJ1-2
clone size: .
CDR3 protein: CASSLTGGSDETGGYTF
CDR3 DNA: TGTGCCAGTAGTCTAACAGGGGGATCGGATGAGACGGGTGGCTACACCTTC

D gene: .
V gene: TRBV5-1
J gene: TRBJ2-3
clone size: .
CDR3 protein: CASMEGDSTDTQYF
CDR3 DNA: TGCGCCAGCATGGAGGGTGACAGCACAGATACGCAGTATTTT

D gene: TRBD2
V gene: TRBV7-6
J gene: TRBJ2-1
clone size: .
CDR3 protein: CASSSIAGETYNEQFF
CDR3 DNA: TGTGCCAGCAGCTCCATAGCGGGGGAAACCTACAATGAGCAGTTCTTC

D gene: TRBD1
V gene: TRBV11-1
J gene: TRBJ2-7
clone size: .
CDR3 protein: CASSLNRGPAYEQYF
CDR3 DNA: TGTGCCAGCAGCCTAAACAGGGGGCCCGCCTACGAGCAGTACTTC